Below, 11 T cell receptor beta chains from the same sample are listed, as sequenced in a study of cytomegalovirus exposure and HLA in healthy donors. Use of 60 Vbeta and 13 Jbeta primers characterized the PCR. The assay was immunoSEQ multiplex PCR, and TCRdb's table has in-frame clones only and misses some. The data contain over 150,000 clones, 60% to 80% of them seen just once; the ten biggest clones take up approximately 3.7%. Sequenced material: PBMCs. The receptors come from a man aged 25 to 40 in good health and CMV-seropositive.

In nucleotides, the CDR3 is TGTGCCAGCAGCGTAGGGACTAGCGGGTTATCCTACGAGCAGTACTTC. Its protein is CASSVGTSGLSYEQYF. The genes are TRBV11-2 and TRBJ2-7, with 12 bases matching TRBD2. Trimming cost V 5 bases and J 1 base; bases outside gene matches: 6. This CDR3 comprises 16 residues. Germline V gene sequence: CDR1 SGHAT, CDR2 FQNNGV.

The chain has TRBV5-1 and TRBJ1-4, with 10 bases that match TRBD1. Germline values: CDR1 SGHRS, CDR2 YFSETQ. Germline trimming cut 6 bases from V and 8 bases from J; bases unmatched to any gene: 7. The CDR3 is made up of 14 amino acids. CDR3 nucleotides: TGCGCCAGCAAGACCGGGACAGGGGAAGAAAAACTGTTTTTT. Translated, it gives CASKTGTGEEKLFF.

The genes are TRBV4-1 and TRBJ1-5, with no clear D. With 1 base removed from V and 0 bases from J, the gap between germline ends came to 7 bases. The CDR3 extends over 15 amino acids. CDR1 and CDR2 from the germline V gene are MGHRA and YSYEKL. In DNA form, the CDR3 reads TGCGCCAGCAGCCAAGTCCAGTTTAGCAATCAGCCCCAGCATTTT. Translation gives CASSQVQFSNQPQHF.

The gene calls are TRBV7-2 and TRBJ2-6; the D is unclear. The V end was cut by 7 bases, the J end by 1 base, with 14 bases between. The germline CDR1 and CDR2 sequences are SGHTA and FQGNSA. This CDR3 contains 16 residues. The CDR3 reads CASTRNVGSGANVLTF. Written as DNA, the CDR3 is TGTGCCAGCACCAGGAACGTTGGGTCTGGGGCCAACGTCCTGACTTTC.

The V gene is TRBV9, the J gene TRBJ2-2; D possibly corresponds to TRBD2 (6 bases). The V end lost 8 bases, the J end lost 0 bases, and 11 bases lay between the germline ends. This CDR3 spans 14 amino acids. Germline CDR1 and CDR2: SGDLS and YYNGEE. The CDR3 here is CARPGLTNTGELFF. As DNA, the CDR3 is TGTGCCAGACCGGGACTCACGAACACCGGGGAGCTGTTTTTT.

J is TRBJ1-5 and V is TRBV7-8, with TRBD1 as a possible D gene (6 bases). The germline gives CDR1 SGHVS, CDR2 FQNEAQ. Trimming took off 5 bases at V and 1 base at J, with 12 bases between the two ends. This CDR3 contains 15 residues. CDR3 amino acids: CASSPNRVSNQPQHF. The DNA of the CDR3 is TGTGCCAGCAGCCCCAACAGGGTAAGCAATCAGCCCCAGCATTTT.

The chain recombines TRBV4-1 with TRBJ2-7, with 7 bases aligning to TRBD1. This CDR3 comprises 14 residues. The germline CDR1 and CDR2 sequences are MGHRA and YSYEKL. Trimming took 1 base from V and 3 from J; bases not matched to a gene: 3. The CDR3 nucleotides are TGCGCCAGCAGCCAAGCGCCAGGGGGCTACGAGCAGTACTTC. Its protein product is CASSQAPGGYEQYF.

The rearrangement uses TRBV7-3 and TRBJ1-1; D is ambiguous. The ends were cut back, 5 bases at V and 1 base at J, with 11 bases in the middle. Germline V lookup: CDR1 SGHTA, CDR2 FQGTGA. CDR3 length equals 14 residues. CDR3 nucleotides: TGTGCCAGCAGCACCCTGGGCCCGAACACTGAAGCTTTCTTT. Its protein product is CASSTLGPNTEAFF.

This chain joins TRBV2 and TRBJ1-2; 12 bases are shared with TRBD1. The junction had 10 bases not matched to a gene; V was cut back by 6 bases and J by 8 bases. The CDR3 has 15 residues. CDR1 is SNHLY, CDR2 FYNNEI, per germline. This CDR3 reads CASREPGQGASGYTF. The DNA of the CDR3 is TGTGCCAGCAGGGAACCGGGACAGGGGGCGTCGGGCTACACCTTC. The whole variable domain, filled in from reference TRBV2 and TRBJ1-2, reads EPEVTQTPSHQVTQMGQEVILRCVPISNHLYFYWYRQILGQKVEFLVSFYNNEISEKSEIFDDQFSVERPDGSNFTLKIRSTKLEDSAMYFCASREPGQGASGYTFGSGTRLTVV.

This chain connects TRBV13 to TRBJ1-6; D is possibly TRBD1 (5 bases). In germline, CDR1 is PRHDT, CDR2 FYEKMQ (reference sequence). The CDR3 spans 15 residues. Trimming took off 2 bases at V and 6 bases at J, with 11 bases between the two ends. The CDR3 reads CASSLSRTTNSPLHF. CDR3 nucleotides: TGTGCCAGCAGCTTAAGCAGGACAACTAATTCACCCCTCCACTTT.

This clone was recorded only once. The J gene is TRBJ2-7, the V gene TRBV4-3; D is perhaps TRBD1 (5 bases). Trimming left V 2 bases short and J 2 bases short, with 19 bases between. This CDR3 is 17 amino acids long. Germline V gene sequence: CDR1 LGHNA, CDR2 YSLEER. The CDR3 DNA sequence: TGCGCCAGCAGCCAAAGATCCGGCAAGGACACTGCCTACGAGCAGTACTTC. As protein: CASSQRSGKDTAYEQYF.